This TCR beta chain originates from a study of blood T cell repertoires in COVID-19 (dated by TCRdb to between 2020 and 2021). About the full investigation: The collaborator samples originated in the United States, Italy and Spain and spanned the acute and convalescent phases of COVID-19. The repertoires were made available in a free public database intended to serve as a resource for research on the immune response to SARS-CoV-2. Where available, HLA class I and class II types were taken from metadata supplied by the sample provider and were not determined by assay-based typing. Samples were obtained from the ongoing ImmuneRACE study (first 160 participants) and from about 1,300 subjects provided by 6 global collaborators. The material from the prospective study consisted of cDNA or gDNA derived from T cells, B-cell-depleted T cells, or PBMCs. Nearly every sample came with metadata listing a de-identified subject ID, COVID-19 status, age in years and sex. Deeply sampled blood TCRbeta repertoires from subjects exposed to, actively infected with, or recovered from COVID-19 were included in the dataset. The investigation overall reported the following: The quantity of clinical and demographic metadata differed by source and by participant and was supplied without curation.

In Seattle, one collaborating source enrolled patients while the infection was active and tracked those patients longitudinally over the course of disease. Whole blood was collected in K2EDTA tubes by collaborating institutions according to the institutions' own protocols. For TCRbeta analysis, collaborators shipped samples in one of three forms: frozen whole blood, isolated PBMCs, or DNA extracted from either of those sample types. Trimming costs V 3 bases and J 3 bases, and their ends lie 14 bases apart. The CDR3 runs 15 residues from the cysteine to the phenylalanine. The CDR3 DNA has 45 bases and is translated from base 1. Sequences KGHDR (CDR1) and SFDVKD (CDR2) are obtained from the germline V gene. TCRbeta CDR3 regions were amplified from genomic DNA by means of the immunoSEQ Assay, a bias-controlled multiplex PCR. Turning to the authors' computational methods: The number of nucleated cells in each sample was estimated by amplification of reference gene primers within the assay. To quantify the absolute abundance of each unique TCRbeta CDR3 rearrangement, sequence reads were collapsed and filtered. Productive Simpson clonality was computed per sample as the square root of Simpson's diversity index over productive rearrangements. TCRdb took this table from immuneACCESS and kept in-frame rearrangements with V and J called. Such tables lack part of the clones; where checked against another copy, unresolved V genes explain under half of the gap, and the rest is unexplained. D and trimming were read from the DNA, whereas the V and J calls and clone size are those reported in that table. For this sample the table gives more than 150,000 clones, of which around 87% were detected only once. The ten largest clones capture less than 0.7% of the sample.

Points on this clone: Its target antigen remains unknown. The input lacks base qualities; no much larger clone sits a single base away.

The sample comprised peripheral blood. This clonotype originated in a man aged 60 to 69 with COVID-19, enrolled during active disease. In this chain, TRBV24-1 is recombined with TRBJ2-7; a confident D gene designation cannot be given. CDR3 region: CATSDRHQNHYEQYF. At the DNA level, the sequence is TGTGCCACCAGTGATCGACACCAAAACCACTACGAGCAGTACTTC.